This T cell receptor beta chain was documented in a study of CD8 T cells in ankylosing spondylitis. Study-wide points: Reported data indicate significant enrichment of disease-linked clones within matched ankylosing spondylitis synovial fluid. Fewer than 10 highly homologous variants formed a TCR beta motif that appeared characteristic of ankylosing spondylitis blood.

Generation of TCR beta libraries employed quantitative 5'-RACE incorporating molecular barcodes. One entry per CDR3 protein results from TCRdb running MiXCR on the 5' RACE reads. The table records 350,000 or so distinct CDR3 sequences, approximately 10% of them present only once. This clonotype has ten or more counts. The antigen remains undetermined. Germline lookup yields CDR1 SGDLS and CDR2 YYNGEE. This CDR3 contains 15 residues. Trimming at V came to 4 bases and at J to 5 bases, leaving 10 bases not matched to a gene. Sequencing input: blood, either unsorted or a sorted T cell fraction (not recorded which). This receptor was taken from a female donor with ankylosing spondylitis or in good health (not recorded which). The chain is built from TRBV9 and TRBJ2-5, with 8 nucleotides matching TRBD1. The DNA of the CDR3 is TGTGCCAGCAGCACTGAACAGGGGGTTGAGGAGACCCAGTACTTC. Translation gives CASSTEQGVEETQYF.